This TCR beta chain comes out of a study of blood T cell repertoires in COVID-19. Study-wide background: The United States, Italy and Spain provided the acute and convalescent COVID-19 samples. Nucleic acid was either cDNA or gDNA, and it came from T cells, B-cell-depleted T cells, or PBMCs.

Original analysis: Reference gene primer amplification gave nucleated cell count estimates. Generated by immunoSEQ multiplex PCR, the TCRdb table keeps only in-frame clones and is missing some. V, J and clone size are taken as reported in that table, and D and trimming were inferred from the DNA itself. The data hold over 150,000 clones, with about 73% observed a single time. CDR1 and CDR2 (germline): LGHNA, YSLEER. The CDR3 extends over 15 amino acids. Deletions cut 0 bases from V and 1 base from J, with 7 bases between. This clone was seen a single time. The clonotype was recovered from a man at least 80 years old with acute or convalescent COVID-19. Sequencing was performed on peripheral blood. The V and J genes are TRBV4-3 and TRBJ2-1; D possibly corresponds to TRBD2 (5 bases). CDR3 bases: TGCGCCAGCAGCCAAGAGGACTGGTCCTACAATGAGCAGTTCTTC. Translation gives CASSQEDWSYNEQFF.